Sequencing of this TCR beta chain was carried out in a study of cytomegalovirus exposure and HLA in healthy donors (dated by TCRdb to 2016 to 2017). With respect to the entire study: A later analysis indicated that the roughly 120 validation repertoires were generated on the platform also employed for the 650 to 850 repertoires of the first cohort. The study aimed to test whether signatures of past pathogen exposure could be identified by cataloging public T cell receptors. Along with the roughly 670-subject first cohort, a separate validation cohort of more than 90 different subjects was used. High-throughput TCR immunosequencing, statistical association of individual TCRs with disease status, and machine learning were combined to predict cytomegalovirus infection status. Points the paper makes about the study in general: A later analysis lacked HLA typing for the validation cohort, so it scored co-occurrence in that cohort across all 120 repertoires. Three of the identified cytomegalovirus-associated TCR beta chains were confirmed in vitro to be specific for cytomegalovirus antigens. It was suggested by the authors that the approach could potentially be generalized to other disease states and immunological phenotypes. The study gave a list of more than 150 TCR beta chains associated with cytomegalovirus. The classifier was reported to diagnose cytomegalovirus status with high specificity and sensitivity in both the original and validation cohorts. A later analysis found that TCRs clustered in the first cohort also tended to co-occur in the 100 to 150 validation repertoires, with 94% of cluster scores above 0. Most TCR sequences were seen in very few donors, while some public TCRs were found in many individuals.

Turning to this clone: Its specific antigen is unknown. No base-level quality is on record; no much larger clone is a single base apart.

The donors belonged to the validation cohort of over a hundred subjects, which was separate from the roughly 670-subject first cohort. The method was the immunoSEQ multiplex PCR assay. Per the source publication's procedure: To diagnose cytomegalovirus status from the catalog of TCR beta chain sequences, a statistical classification framework was built. TCRdb stores this immuneACCESS table with in-frame sequences only. Part of the clones is absent; in the studies checked, under half of the shortfall reflects unresolved V genes, and no reason is known for the rest. V and J calls and clone size are given by that table; D and trimming were obtained from the DNA. This sample lists 110,000 to 150,000 clones; almost 90% were detected once. Clones ranked in the top ten supply just under 8% of the sample. CDR1 and CDR2 (KGHSH, LQKENI) derive from the germline V gene. Counted from cysteine to phenylalanine, this CDR3 has 17 amino acids. Left in the record is the CDR3 DNA by itself, 51 bases read in frame from the first base. Relative to germline, V is missing 3 bases and J is missing 1 base, with 11 bases of the junction outside any gene match.

The source of this sequence is a woman aged 18-30 years in good health and CMV-seropositive. Recombination linked TRBV18 to TRBJ2-5, with 7 middle bases fitting TRBD2. The sequenced material came from PBMCs. CDR3 reads: CASSPRPVAGFQETQYF. The DNA sequence follows: TGTGCCAGCTCACCCCGCCCGGTAGCGGGCTTCCAAGAGACCCAGTACTTC.